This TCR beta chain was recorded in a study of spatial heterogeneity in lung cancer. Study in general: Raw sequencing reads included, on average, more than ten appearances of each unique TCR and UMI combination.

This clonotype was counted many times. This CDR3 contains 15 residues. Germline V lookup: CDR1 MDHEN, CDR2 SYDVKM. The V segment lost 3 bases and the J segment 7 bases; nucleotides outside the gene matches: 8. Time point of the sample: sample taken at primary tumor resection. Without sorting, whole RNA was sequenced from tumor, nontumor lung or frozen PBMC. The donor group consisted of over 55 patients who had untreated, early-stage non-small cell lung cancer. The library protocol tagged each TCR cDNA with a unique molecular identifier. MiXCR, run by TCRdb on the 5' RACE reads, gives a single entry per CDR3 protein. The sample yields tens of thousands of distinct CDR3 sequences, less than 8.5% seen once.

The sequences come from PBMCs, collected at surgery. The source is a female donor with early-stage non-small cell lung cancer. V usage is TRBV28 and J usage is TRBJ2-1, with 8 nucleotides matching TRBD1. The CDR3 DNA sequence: TGTGCCAGCAGTTTGCCGGGACAGGCAGTAAATGAGCAGTTCTTC. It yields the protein CASSLPGQAVNEQFF.